Listed below are T cell receptor beta chains from one sample, sequenced in a study of identical twins. TCRdb fed the 5' RACE reads into MiXCR, producing one record per CDR3 protein. There are some 190,000 distinct CDR3 sequences in the sample; about 16% occur only once, and 35% to 50% lies in the top ten. The same sample was also studied in work on T cells expressing NK-cell markers.

The sequenced sample consisted of CD8+ T cells sorted from blood. These receptors were taken from a young woman in good health. The CDR3 runs from the conserved cysteine through the conserved F or W. The D gene is left open where the match is weak. For some rows the clone size is stated as once, few or many, or as a class when expanded; others skip it.

NA,TRBV29-1,TRBJ1-2,NA,TGCAGCGTTGATGTCGCACTTTCTAACTATGGCTACACCTTC,CSVDVALSNYGYTF
few,TRBV5-6,TRBJ2-1,TRBD2,TGTGCCAGCAGCTTTGGACTAGGCGAGCAGTTCTTC,CASSFGLGEQFF
NA,TRBV6-2/TRBV6-3,TRBJ2-1,TRBD1,TGTGCCAGCAGTTACGAACAGGGGTTATACAATGAGCAGTTCTTC,CASSYEQGLYNEQFF
NA,TRBV12-3/TRBV12-4,TRBJ2-5,TRBD2,TGTGCCAGCAGCACCACTAGCGGACAAGAGACCCAGTACTTC,CASSTTSGQETQYF
NA,TRBV7-9,TRBJ1-4,NA,TGTGCCAGCAGCTTAGTCCCAGCCGATAATGAAAAACTGTTTTTT,CASSLVPADNEKLFF
few,TRBV16,TRBJ1-5,NA,TGTGCCAGCAGCCAAGGGGGAGTTCAGCCCCAGCATTTT,CASSQGGVQPQHF
NA,TRBV12-3/TRBV12-4,TRBJ2-3,TRBD2,TGTGCCAGCAGTAAACACTTTCTAGCGGGGGGTTTCACAGATACGCAGTATTTT,CASSKHFLAGGFTDTQYF
few,TRBV7-9,TRBJ2-1,NA,TGTGCCAGCAGTTCTCCGCGAGGGGCCGGGAACAATGAGCAGTTCTTC,CASSSPRGAGNNEQFF
NA,TRBV6-5,TRBJ1-2,NA,TGTGCCAGCAGTTACAAAGGGGTGCGCTATGGCTACACCTTC,CASSYKGVRYGYTF
NA,TRBV12-5,TRBJ2-1,NA,TGTGCTAGTGGTTTGGTACTTGCGCAGGACCGACCCTACAATGAGCAGTTCTTC,CASGLVLAQDRPYNEQFF
NA,TRBV5-8,TRBJ2-1,TRBD2,TGTGCCAGCAGCTTCGGACTAGCGGGAGCCTATGAGCAGTTCTTC,CASSFGLAGAYEQFF
NA,TRBV4-2,TRBJ2-1,NA,TGTGCCAGCAGCCAAACAGGGTGGGGGGAGCAGTTCTTC,CASSQTGWGEQFF
few,TRBV3-1,TRBJ2-3,NA,TGTGCCAGCAGCCAAGTTGGGGGTCGGCTTTCTAGCACAGATACGCAGTATTTT,CASSQVGGRLSSTDTQYF
few,TRBV7-9,TRBJ2-3,TRBD2,TGTGCCAGCAGCCCAATGACTAGCGGGGACACAGATACGCAGTATTTT,CASSPMTSGDTDTQYF
few,TRBV9,TRBJ1-3,NA,TGTGCCAGCAGCGGGGCTGGGCCAGGGGAGGCTGGAAACACCATATATTTT,CASSGAGPGEAGNTIYF
NA,TRBV7-9,TRBJ2-7,TRBD1,TGTGCCAGCAGCCTCCAGGGGGCCCACGAGCAGTACTTC,CASSLQGAHEQYF
NA,TRBV29-1,TRBJ1-2,NA,TGCAGCGTTGGCCTTACTTCCTTC,CSVGLTSF
NA,TRBV12-3/TRBV12-4,TRBJ2-2,TRBD1,TGTGCCAGCTCCCAACAGGGGGGAAACACCGGGGAGCTGTTTTTT,CASSQQGGNTGELFF
few,TRBV5-1,TRBJ2-1,NA,TGCGCCAGCCGCGGGGTCACCGACGATGAGCAGTTCTTC,CASRGVTDDEQFF
NA,TRBV7-3,TRBJ2-1,TRBD2,TGTGCCAGCAGCTTAACTGGGCTAGCGGGGGGCCAAGACTACAATGAGCAGTTCTTC,CASSLTGLAGGQDYNEQFF